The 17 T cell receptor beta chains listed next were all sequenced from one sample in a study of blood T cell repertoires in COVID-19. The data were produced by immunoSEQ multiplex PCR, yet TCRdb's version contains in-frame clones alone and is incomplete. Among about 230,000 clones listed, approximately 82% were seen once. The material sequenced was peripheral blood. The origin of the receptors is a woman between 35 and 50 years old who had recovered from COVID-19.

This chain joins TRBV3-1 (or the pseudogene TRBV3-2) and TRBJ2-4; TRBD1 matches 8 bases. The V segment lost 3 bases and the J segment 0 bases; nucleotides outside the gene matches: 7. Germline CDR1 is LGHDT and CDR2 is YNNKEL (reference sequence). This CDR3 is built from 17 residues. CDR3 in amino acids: CASSQSDRGRAKNIQYF. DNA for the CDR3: TGTGCCAGCAGCCAGAGCGACAGGGGACGAGCCAAAAACATTCAGTACTTC.

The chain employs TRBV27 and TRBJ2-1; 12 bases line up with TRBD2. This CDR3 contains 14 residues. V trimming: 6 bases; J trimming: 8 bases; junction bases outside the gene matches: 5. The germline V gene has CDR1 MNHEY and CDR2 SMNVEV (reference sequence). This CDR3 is CASRTSGGFYEQFF. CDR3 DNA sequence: TGTGCCAGCAGGACTAGCGGGGGTTTTTATGAGCAGTTCTTC.

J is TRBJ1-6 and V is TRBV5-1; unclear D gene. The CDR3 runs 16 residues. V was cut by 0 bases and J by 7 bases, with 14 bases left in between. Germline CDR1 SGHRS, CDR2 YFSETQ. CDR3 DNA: TGCGCCAGCAGCTTGGTAGCAGCGGAACCAAATTCACCCCTCCACTTT. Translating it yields CASSLVAAEPNSPLHF.

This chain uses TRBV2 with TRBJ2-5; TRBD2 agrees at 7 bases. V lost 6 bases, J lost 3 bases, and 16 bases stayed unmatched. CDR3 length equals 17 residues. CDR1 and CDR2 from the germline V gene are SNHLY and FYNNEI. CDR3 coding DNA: TGTGCCAGCAGCGTTCTGGGGACTAAACAATATGAAGAGACCCAGTACTTC. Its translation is CASSVLGTKQYEETQYF.

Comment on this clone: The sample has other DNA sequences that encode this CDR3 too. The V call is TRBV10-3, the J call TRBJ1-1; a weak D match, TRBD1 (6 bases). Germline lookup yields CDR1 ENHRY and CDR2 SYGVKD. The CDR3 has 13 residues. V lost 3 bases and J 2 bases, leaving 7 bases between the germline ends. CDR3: CAISEGGNTEAFF. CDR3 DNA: TGTGCCATCAGTGAAGGGGGAAACACTGAAGCTTTCTTT.

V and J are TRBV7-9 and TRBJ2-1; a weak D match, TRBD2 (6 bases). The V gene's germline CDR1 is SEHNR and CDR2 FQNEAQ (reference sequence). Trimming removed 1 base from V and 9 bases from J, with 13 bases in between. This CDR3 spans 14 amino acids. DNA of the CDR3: TGTGCCAGCAGCTTAGGGGAGGTTGATGGTGAGCAGTTCTTC. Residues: CASSLGEVDGEQFF.

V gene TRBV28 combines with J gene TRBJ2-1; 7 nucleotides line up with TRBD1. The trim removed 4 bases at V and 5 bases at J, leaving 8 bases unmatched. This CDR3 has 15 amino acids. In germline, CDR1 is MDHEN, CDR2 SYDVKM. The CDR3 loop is CASSSGTVTNNEQFF. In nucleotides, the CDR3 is TGTGCCAGCAGTTCCGGGACAGTAACAAACAATGAGCAGTTCTTC.

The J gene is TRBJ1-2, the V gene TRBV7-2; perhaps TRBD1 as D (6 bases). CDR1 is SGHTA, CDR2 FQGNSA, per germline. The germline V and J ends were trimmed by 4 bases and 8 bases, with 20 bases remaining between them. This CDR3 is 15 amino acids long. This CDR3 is CASSSQTGTSGGYTF. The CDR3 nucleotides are TGTGCCAGCAGCTCCCAGACCGGGACATCTGGCGGCTACACCTTC.

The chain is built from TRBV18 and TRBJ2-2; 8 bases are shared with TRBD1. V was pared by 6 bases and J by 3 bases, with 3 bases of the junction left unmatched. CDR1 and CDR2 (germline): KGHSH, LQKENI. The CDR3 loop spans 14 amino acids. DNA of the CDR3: TGTGCCAGCTCCACAGGGGGGCACACCGGGGAGCTGTTTTTT. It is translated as CASSTGGHTGELFF.

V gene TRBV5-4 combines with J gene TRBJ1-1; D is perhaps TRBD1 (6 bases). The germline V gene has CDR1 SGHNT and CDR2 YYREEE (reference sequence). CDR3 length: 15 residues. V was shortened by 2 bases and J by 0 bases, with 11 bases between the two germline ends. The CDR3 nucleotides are TGTGCCAGCAGCTTACAGGGCAGCATGAACACTGAAGCTTTCTTT. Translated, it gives CASSLQGSMNTEAFF.

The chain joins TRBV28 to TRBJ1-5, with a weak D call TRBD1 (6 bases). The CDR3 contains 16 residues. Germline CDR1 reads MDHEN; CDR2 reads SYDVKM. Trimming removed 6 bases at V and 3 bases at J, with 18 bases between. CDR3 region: CASSNRRTVLNQPQHF. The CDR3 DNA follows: TGTGCCAGCAGCAACCGTCGGACAGTTCTCAATCAGCCCCAGCATTTT.

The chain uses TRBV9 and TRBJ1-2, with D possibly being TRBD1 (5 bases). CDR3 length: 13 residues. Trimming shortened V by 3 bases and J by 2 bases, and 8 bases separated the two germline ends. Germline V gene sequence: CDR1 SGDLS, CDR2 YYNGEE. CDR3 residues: CASSGSGNYGYTF. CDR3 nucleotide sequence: TGTGCCAGCAGCGGGTCAGGGAACTATGGCTACACCTTC.

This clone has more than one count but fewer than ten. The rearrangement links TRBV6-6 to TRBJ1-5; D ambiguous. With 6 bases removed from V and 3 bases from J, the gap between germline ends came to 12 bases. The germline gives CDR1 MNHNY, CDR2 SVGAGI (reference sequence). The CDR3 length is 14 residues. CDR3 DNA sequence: TGTGCCAGCAGCCACTCCGGGTACAATCAGCCCCAGCATTTT. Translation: CASSHSGYNQPQHF.

In nucleotides, the CDR3 is TGCGCCAGCAGCTTAGGGACAGGGGGCGATTTGACCTATGGCTACACCTTC. This encodes CASSLGTGGDLTYGYTF. The chain joins TRBV5-1 to TRBJ1-2; 12 bases agree with TRBD1. Germline trimming cut 2 bases from V and 4 bases from J; bases unmatched to any gene: 9. Germline-derived CDR1 and CDR2 are SGHRS and YFSETQ. There are 17 residues in the CDR3.

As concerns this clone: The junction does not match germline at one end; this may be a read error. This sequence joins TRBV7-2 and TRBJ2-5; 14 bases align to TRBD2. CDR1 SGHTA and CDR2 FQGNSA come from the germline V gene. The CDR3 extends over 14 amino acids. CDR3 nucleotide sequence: TGTGCCAGCACCCCGGGACTAGCGGGGGTCGGATGTAACTTC. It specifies CASTPGLAGVGCNF.

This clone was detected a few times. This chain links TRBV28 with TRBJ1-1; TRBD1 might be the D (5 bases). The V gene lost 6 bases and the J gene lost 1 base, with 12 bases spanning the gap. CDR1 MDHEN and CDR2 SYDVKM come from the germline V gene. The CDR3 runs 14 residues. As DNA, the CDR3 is TGTGCCAGCAGCACCGGGACTGGGAACACTGAAGCTTTCTTT. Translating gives CASSTGTGNTEAFF.

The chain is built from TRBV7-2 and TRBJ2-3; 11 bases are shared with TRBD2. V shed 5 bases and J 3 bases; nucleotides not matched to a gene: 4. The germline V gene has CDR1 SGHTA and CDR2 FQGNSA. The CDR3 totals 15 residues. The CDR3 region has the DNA TGTGCCAGCAGCCCTCTAGCGGGGGGAACAGATACGCAGTATTTT. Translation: CASSPLAGGTDTQYF.